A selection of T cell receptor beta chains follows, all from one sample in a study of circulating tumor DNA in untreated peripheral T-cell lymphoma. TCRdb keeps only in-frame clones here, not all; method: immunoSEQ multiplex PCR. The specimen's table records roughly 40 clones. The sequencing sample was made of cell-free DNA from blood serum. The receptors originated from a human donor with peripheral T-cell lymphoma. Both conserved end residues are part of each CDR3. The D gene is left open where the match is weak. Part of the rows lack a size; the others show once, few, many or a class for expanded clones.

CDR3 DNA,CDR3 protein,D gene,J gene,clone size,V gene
TGTGCCAGCAGTTTACGGGGACAGATCACAGATACGCAGTATTTT,CASSLRGQITDTQYF,TRBD1,TRBJ2-3,once,TRBV27
TGTGCCAGCAGCCCCCTTGCTAGGGGTCTCAATGAGCAGTTCTTC,CASSPLARGLNEQFF,.,TRBJ2-1,.,TRBV7-3
TGTGCCAGCAGCTTATGGTTCGAGCAGTACTTC,CASSLWFEQYF,.,TRBJ2-7,.,TRBV7-8
TGTGCCAGCAGTGCCCTTTTCACCCCCTTGGAGACCCAGTACTTC,CASSALFTPLETQYF,.,TRBJ2-5,.,TRBV28